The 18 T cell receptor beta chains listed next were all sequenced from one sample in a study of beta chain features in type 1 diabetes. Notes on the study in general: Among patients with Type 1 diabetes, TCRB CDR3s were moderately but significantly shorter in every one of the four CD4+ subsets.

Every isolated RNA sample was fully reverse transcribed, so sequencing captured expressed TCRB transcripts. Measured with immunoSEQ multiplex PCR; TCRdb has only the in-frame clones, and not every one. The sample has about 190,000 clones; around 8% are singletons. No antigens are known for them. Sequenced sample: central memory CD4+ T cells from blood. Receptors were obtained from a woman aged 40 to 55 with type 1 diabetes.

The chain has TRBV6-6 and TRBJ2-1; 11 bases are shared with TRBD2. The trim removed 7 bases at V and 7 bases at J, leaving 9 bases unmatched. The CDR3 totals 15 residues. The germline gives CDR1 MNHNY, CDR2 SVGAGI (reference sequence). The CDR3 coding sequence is TGTGCCAGCACTCCCCCCACTAGCGGGAGAAATGAGCAGTTCTTC. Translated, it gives CASTPPTSGRNEQFF.

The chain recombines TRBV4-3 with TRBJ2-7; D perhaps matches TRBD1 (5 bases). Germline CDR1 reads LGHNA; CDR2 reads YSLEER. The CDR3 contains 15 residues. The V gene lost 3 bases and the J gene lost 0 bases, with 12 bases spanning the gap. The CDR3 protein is CASSQSDSNSYEQYF. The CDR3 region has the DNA TGCGCCAGCAGCCAGTCCGACAGCAACTCCTACGAGCAGTACTTC.

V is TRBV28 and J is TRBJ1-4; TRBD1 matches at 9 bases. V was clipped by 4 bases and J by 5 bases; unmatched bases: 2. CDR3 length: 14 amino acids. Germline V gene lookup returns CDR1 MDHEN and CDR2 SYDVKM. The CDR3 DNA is TGTGCCAGCAGTTCGACAGGGGGGAATGAAAAACTGTTTTTT. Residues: CASSSTGGNEKLFF. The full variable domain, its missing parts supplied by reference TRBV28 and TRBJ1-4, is DVKVTQSSRYLVKRTGEKVFLECVQDMDHENMFWYRQDPGLGLRLIYFSYDVKMKEKGDIPEGYSVSREKKERFSLILESASTNQTSMYLCASSSTGGNEKLFFGSGTQLSVL.

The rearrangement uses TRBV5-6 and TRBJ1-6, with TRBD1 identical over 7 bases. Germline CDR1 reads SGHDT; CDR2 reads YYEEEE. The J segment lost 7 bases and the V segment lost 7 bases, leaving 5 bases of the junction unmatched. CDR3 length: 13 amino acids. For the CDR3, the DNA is TGTGCCAGCGGCCGGGACAGAAATTCACCCCTCCACTTT. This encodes CASGRDRNSPLHF.

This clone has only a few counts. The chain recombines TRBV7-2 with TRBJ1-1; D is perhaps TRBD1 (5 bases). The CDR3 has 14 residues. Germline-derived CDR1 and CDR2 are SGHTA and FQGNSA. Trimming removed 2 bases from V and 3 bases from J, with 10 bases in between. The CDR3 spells CASSLTGRDTEAFF. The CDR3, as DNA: TGTGCCAGCAGCTTAACGGGCAGGGACACTGAAGCTTTCTTT.

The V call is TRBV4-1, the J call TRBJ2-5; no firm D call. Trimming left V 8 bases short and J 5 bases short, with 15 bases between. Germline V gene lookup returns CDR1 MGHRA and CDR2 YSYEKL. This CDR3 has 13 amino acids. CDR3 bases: TGCGCCAGCTCCCCCGCGCCACGGGAGACCCAGTACTTC. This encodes CASSPAPRETQYF.

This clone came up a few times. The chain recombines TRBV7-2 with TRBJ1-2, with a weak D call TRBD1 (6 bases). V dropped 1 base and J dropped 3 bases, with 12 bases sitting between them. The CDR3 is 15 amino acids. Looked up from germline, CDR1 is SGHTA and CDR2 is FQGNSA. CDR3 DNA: TGTGCCAGCAGCTTAGGGGCAGGGGCTGACTATGGCTACACCTTC. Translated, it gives CASSLGAGADYGYTF.

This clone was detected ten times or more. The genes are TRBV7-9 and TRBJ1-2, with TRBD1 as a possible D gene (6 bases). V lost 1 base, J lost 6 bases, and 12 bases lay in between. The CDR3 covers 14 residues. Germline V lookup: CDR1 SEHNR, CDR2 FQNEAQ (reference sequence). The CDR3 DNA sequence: TGTGCCAGCAGCTTAGGTGGCAGGGGTGATGGCTACACCTTC. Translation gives CASSLGGRGDGYTF.

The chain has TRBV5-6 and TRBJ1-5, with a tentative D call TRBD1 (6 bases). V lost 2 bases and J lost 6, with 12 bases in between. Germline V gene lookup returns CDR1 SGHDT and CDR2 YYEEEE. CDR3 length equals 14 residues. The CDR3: CASSFKRGGQPQHF. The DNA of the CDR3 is TGTGCCAGCAGCTTCAAGAGGGGGGGTCAGCCCCAGCATTTT. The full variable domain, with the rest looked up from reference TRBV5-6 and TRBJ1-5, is DAGVTQSPTHLIKTRGQQVTLRCSPKSGHDTVSWYQQALGQGPQFIFQYYEEEERQRGNFPDRFSGHQFPNYSSELNVNALLLGDSALYLCASSFKRGGQPQHFGDGTRLSIL.

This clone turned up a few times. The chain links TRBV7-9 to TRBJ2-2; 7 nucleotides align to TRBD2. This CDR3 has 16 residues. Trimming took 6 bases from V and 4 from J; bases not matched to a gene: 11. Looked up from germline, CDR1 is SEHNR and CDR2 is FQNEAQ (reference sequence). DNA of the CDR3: TGTGCCAGCAGTTCGCAGCGGGGTTCGAGCACCGGGGAGCTGTTTTTT. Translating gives CASSSQRGSSTGELFF.

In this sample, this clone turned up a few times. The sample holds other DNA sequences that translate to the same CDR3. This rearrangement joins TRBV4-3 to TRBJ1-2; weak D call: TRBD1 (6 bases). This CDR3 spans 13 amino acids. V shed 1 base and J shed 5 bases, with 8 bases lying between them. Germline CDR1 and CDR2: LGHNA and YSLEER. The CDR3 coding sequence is TGCGCCAGCAGCCAAGGGACAGCATATGGCTACACCTTC. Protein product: CASSQGTAYGYTF.

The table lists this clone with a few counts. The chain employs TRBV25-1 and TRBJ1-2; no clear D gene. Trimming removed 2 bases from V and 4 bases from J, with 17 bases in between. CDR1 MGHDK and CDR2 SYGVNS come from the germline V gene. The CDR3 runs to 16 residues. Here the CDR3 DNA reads TGTGCCAGCAGTGAACCTGGGAGGGATCCGGCCTATGGCTACACCTTC. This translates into CASSEPGRDPAYGYTF.

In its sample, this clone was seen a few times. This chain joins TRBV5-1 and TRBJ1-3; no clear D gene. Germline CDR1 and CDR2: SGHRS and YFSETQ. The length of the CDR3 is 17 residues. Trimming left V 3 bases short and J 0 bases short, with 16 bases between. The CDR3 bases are TGCGCCAGCAGCTCTCTCTCTCAAGGAGACTCTGGAAACACCATATATTTT. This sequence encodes CASSSLSQGDSGNTIYF.

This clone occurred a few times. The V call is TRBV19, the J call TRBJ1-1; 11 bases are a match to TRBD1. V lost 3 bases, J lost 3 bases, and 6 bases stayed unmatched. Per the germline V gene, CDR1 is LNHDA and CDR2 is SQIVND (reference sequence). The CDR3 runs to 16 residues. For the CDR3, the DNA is TGTGCCAGTAGTATCCCGGACAGGGGGCTCTACACTGAAGCTTTCTTT. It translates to CASSIPDRGLYTEAFF.

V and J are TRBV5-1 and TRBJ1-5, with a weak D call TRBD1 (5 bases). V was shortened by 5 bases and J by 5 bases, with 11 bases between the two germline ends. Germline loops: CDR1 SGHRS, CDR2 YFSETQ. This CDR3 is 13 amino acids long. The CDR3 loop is CASSFDSDQPQHF. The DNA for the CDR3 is TGCGCCAGCAGTTTTGACAGCGATCAGCCCCAGCATTTT.

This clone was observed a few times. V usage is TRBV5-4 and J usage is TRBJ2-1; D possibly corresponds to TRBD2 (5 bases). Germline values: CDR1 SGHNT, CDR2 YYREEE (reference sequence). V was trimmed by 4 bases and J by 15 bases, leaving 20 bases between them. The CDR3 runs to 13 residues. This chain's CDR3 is CASSPGTQGSRFF. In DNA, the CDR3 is TGTGCCAGCAGCCCGGGAACCCAAGGTTCGCGGTTCTTC.

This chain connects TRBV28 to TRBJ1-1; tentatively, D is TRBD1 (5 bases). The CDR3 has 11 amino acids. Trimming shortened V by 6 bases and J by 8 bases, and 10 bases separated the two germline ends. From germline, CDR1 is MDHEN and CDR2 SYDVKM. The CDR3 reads CASSRGVEAFF. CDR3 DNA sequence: TGTGCCAGCAGCCGGGGGGTAGAAGCTTTCTTT.

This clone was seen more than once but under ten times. CDR3 protein: CASSPGTGKTEAFF. CDR3 nucleotides: TGTGCCAGCAGCCCCGGGACAGGGAAAACTGAAGCTTTCTTT. The chain links TRBV28 to TRBJ1-1; 9 nucleotides match TRBD1. The CDR3 spans 14 residues. V shed 6 bases and J 5 bases; nucleotides not matched to a gene: 7. Germline CDR1 MDHEN, CDR2 SYDVKM.